This section outlines one T cell receptor beta chain sequence together with its context. Antigen: not known. The sample is drawn from a study of T cell repertoires in cytomegalovirus infection. Study conclusions and caveats: HLA-C-restricted CMV-specific TCR beta clonotypes prevailed in the ex vivo response.

A single record per CDR3 protein comes from TCRdb applying MiXCR to the reads. The sample has 110,000 or so distinct CDR3 sequences, around 30% seen once. V lost 2 bases, J lost 2 bases, and 8 bases stayed unmatched. CDR1 is SNHLY and CDR2 is FYNNEI in the germline V gene. The CDR3 spans 18 residues. Specimen: CD8+ T cells from cultured PBMCs, collected from culture after CMV antigen stimulation. This clonotype was obtained from a human donor in good health (CMV status not recorded). Some clones in this sample may be carry-over from other donors' samples. This sequence joins TRBV2 and TRBJ2-3, with 12 bases that match TRBD1. CDR3 coding DNA: TGTGCCAGCAGTGAACGACCGGGACAGGGGGCGAACACAGATACGCAGTATTTT. Protein: CASSERPGQGANTDTQYF.